The clone carrying this T cell receptor (beta chain) showed up just a few times. The target antigen is unknown. Since a much larger clone is just one base distant, this may be a read error. Germline CDR1 and CDR2: MNHEY and SVGAGI. V lost 4 bases and J lost 3, with 10 bases in between. This CDR3 is built from 13 residues. Scientists recovered RNA and DNA together from around 20-30 mg of unsorted bulk tissue. The sample is drawn from a study of tumor-infiltrating lymphocytes in primary liver carcinoma. Study at large: The patient group consisted of men and women aged 30 to 69 years. Sample counts of productive TCRbeta reads spanned roughly 3.65 to 7.13 million; these counts were similar across tissue types.

General study findings and limits: Only about 8-25% of top clones were detected in each of the five tumor regions.

From roughly 0.55 ug of total RNA, TCR beta-specific cDNA was reverse-transcribed using a constant-region primer. Three nested multiplex PCR rounds, a slightly modified ARM-PCR method, built the TCR beta libraries. Investigators reported that the first two PCR rounds, at 9 to 11 cycles each, used TRBV1-TRBV30 forward primers with a C-beta reverse primer. TCRdb fed the multiplex PCR reads into MiXCR, producing one record per CDR3 protein. The sample lists 95,000 to 100,000 distinct CDR3 sequences, around 71% seen once, with around 10% in the top ten. The clonotype comes from an older woman with primary liver carcinoma and hepatitis B virus infection. This sequence joins TRBV6-5 and TRBJ2-7; the D gene is possibly TRBD2 (5 bases). The sample comprised liver tumor tissue from sampling region 2. Stated subset: tumor region T2, inferior pole. In nucleotides, the CDR3 is TGTGCCAGCAGTTGCATCCGGGGCTACGAGCAGTACTTC. Protein: CASSCIRGYEQYF.